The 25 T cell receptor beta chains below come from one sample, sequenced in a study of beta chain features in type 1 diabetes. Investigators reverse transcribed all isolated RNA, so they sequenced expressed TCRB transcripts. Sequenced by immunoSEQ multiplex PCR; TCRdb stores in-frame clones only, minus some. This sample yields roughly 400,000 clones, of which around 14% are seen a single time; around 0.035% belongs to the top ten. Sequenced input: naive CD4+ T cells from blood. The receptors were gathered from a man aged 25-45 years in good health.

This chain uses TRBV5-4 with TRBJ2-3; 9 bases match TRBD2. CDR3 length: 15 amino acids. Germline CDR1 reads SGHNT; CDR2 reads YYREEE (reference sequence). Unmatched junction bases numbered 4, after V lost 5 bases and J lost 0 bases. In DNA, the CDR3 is TGTGCCAGCAGACCAGCGGGAGGCAGCACAGATACGCAGTATTTT. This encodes CASRPAGGSTDTQYF. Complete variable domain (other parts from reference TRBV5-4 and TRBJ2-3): ETGVTQSPTHLIKTRGQQVTLRCSSQSGHNTVSWYQQALGQGPQFIFQYYREEENGRGNFPPRFSGLQFPNYSSELNVNALELDDSALYLCASRPAGGSTDTQYFGPGTRLTVL.

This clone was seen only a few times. CDR3 coding DNA: TGTGCTAGTGGTCTCTACCCCGGGGGACTAACCTCATTGGAGACCCAGTACTTC. It yields the protein CASGLYPGGLTSLETQYF. The rearrangement uses TRBV12-5 and TRBJ2-5; 7 nucleotides agree with TRBD2. The CDR3 has 18 amino acids. Germline V gene data show CDR1 as LGHNT and CDR2 as FRNRAP. V shed 5 bases, J shed 5 bases, and the junction held 20 bases outside the gene matches.

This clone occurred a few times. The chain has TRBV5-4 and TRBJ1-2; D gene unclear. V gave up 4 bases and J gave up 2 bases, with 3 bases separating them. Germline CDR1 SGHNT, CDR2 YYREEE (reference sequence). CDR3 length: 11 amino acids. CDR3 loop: CASSANYGYTF. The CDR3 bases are TGTGCCAGCAGCGCCAACTATGGCTACACCTTC.

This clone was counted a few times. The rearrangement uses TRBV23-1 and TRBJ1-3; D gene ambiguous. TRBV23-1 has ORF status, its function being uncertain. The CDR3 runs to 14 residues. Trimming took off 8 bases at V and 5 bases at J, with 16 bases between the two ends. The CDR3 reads CASAGRTFRNTIYF. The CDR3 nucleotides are TGCGCCAGCGCCGGCCGGACCTTTCGAAACACCATATATTTT.

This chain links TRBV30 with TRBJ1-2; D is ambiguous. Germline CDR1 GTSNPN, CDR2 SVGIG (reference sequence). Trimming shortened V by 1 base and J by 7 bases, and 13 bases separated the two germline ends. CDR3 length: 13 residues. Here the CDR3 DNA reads TGTGCCTGGAGTGAGAGGAGGGTCGGTGGCTACACCTTC. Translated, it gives CAWSERRVGGYTF.

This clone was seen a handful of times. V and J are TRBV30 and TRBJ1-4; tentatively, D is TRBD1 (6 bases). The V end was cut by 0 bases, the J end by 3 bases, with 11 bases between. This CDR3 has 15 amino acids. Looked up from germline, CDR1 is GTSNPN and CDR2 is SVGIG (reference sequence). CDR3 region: CAWSVRNRANEKLFF. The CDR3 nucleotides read TGTGCCTGGAGTGTAAGGAACAGGGCTAATGAAAAACTGTTTTTT.

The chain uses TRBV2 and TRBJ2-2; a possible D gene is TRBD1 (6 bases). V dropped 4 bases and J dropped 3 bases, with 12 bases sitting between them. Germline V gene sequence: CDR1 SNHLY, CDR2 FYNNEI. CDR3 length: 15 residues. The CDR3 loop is CASSARTVHTGELFF. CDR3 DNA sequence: TGTGCCAGCAGTGCTAGGACAGTGCACACCGGGGAGCTGTTTTTT.

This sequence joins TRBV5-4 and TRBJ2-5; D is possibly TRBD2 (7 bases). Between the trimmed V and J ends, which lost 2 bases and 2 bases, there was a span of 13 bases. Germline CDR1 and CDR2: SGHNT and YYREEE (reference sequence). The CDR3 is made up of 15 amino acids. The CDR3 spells CASSFSRGGQETQYF. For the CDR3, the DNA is TGTGCCAGCAGCTTCTCCAGGGGAGGGCAAGAGACCCAGTACTTC.

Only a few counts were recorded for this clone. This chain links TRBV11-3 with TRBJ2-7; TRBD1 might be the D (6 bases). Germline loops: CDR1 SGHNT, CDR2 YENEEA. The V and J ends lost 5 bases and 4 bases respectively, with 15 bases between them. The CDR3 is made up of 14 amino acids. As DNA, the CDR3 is TGTGCCAGCAGCCCCGGACAGCGAGATTACGAGCAGTACGTC. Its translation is CASSPGQRDYEQYV.

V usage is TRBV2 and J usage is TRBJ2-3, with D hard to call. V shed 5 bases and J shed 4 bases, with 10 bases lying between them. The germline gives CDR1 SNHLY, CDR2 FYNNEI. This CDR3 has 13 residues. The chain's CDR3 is CASSPHVADTQYF. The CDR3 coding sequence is TGTGCCAGCAGTCCTCACGTGGCAGATACGCAGTATTTT.

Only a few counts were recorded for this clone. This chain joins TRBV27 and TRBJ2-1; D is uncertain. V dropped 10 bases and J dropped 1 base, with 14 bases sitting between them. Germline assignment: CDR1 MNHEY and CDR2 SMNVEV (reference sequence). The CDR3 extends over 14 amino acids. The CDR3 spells CANPRQESYNEQFF. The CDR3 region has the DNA TGTGCCAACCCACGACAAGAGTCCTACAATGAGCAGTTCTTC.

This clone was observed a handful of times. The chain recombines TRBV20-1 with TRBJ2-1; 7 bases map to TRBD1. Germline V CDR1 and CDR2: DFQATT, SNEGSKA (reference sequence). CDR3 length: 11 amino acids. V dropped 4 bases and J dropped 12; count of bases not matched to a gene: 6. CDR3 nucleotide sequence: TGCAGTGCTACGTACAGGGGTGGGCAGTTCTTC. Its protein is CSATYRGGQFF.

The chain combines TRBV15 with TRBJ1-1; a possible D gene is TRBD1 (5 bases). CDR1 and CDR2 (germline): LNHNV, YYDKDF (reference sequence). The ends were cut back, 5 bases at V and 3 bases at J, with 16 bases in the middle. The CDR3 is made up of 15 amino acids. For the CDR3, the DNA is TGTGCCACCAGCTACAGGCCGAACGGGGACACTGAAGCTTTCTTT. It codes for CATSYRPNGDTEAFF.

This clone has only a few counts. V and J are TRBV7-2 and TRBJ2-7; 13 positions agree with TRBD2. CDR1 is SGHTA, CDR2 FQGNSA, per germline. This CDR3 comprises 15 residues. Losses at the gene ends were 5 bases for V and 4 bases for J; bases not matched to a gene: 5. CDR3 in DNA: TGTGCCAGCAGCCCGGGGACTAGCGGGGTTTACGAGCAGTACTTC. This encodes CASSPGTSGVYEQYF. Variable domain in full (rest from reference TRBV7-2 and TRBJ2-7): GAGVSQSPSNKVTEKGKDVELRCDPISGHTALYWYRQSLGQGLEFLIYFQGNSAPDKSGLPSDRFSAERTGGSVSTLTIQRTQQEDSAVYLCASSPGTSGVYEQYFGPGTRLTVT.

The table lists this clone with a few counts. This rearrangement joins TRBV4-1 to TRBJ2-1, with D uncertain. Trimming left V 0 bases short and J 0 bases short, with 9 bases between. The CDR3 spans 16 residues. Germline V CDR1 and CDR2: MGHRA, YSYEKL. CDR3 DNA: TGCGCCAGCAGCCAAGATACGGCATTCTCCTACAATGAGCAGTTCTTC. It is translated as CASSQDTAFSYNEQFF.

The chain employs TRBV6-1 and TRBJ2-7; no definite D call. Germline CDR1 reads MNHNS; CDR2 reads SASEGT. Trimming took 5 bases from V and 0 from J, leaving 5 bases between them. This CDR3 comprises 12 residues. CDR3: CASSQSSYEQYV. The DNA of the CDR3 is TGTGCCAGCAGTCAGAGCTCCTACGAGCAGTACGTC.

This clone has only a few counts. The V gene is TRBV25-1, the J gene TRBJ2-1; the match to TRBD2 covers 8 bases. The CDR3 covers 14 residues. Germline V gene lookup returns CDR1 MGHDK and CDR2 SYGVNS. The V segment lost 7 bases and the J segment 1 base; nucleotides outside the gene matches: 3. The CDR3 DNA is TGTGCCAGCAATGGACTAGCTTCCTACAATGAGCAGTTCTTC. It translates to CASNGLASYNEQFF.

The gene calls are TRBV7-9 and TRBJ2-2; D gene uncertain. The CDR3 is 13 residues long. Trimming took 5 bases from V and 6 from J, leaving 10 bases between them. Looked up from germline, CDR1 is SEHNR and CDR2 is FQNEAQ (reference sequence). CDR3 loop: CASSPPTAGELFF. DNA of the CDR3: TGTGCCAGCAGCCCCCCTACAGCCGGGGAGCTGTTTTTT.

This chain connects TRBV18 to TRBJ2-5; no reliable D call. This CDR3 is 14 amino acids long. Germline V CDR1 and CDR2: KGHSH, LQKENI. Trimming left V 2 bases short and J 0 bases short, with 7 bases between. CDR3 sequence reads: CASSPRRNQETQYF. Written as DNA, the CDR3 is TGTGCCAGCTCACCAAGAAGAAACCAAGAGACCCAGTACTTC.

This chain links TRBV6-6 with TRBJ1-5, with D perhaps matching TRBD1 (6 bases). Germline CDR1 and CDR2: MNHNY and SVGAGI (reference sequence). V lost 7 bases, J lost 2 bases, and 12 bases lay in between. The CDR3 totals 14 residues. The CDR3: CASTGQGRNQPQHF. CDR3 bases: TGTGCCAGCACTGGGCAGGGGCGCAATCAGCCCCAGCATTTT.

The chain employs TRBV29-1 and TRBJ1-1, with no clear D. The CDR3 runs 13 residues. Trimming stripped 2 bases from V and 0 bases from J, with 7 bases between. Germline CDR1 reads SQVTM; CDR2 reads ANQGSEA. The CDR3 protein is CSVESRLNTEAFF. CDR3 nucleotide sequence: TGCAGCGTTGAAAGCAGGCTGAACACTGAAGCTTTCTTT.

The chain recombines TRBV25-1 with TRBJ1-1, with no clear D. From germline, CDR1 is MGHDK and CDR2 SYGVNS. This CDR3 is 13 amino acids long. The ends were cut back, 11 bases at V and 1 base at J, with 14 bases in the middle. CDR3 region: CAGSRIRNTEAFF. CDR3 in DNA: TGTGCCGGCTCCCGGATACGGAACACTGAAGCTTTCTTT.

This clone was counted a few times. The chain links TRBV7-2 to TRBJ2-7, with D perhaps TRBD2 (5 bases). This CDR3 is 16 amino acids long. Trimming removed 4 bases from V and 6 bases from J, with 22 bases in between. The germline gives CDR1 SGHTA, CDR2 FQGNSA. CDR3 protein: CASSSSGTGTGSEQYF. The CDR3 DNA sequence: TGTGCCAGCAGCTCCAGTGGTACCGGTACGGGGAGCGAGCAGTACTTC.

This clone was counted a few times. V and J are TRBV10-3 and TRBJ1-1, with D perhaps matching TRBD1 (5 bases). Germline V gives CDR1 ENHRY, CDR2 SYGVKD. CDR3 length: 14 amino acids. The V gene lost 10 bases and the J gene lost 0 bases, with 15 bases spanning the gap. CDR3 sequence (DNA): TGTGCCACCGGGGTAAGGACATTGAACACTGAAGCTTTCTTT. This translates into CATGVRTLNTEAFF.

Here the CDR3 DNA reads TGTGCCAGCAGCGTACCGACAGGGGGATCGGAGACCCAGTACTTC. It codes for CASSVPTGGSETQYF. The chain recombines TRBV9 with TRBJ2-5; 9 bases fit TRBD1. CDR3 length: 15 amino acids. V shed 1 base, J shed 5 bases, and the junction held 6 bases outside the gene matches. The germline gives CDR1 SGDLS, CDR2 YYNGEE.